The sequence of this TCR beta chain was determined in a study of cytomegalovirus exposure and HLA in healthy donors. Turning to the study itself: Sequencing of some 190 million T cells in an earlier analysis found 95 million to 120 million unique TCR beta sequences. Study findings and constraints: When presence/absence was analysed, sequencing depth was taken to be roughly uniform across donors. Later analysis revealed greater clonal expansion in HLA-associated TCR beta chains than in equally common others.

Primers: 60 Vbeta forward and 13 Jbeta reverse. Here immunoSEQ multiplex PCR was the method, and the copy in TCRdb shows in-frame clones only, minus some. Among approximately 93,000 clones listed, around 73% were seen once. The CDR3 loop spans 13 amino acids. The junction had 6 bases not matched to a gene; V was cut back by 10 bases and J by 3 bases. Germline V lookup: CDR1 MDHEN, CDR2 SYDVKM. As concerns this clone: Its antigen is not identified.

Sample: PBMCs. The source of this sequence is a middle-aged woman in good health and CMV-seronegative. V is TRBV28 and J is TRBJ2-7; 10 bases are a match to TRBD2. The DNA for the CDR3 is TGTGCCACCAGGACTAGCGGCCTCTACGAGCAGTACTTC. Its translation: CATRTSGLYEQYF.